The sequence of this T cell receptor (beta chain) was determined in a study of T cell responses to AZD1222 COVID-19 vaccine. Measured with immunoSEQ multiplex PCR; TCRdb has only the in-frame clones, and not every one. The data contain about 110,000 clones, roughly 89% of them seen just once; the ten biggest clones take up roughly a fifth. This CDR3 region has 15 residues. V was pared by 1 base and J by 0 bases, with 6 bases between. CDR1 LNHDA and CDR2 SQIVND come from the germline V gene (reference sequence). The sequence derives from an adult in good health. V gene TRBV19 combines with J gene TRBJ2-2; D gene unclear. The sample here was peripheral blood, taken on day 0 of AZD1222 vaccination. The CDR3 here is CASSIGHTNTGELFF. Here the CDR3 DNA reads TGTGCCAGTAGTATAGGACATACGAACACCGGGGAGCTGTTTTTT.